This TCR beta chain originates from a study of PD-1 blockade in mismatch repair-deficient tumors. The study's findings and limits: After pembrolizumab, tumor-resident clones rose rapidly, then generally contracted before radiologic responses.

This table comes from immunoSEQ multiplex PCR, and its TCRdb copy is limited to in-frame clones, with some not included. The sample has under 50,000 clones, 77% seen once; the top ten hold approximately 3.5%. CDR1 is LNHNV and CDR2 is YYDKDF in the germline V gene (reference sequence). J gave up 6 bases and V 2 bases, and 8 bases lay outside the gene matches. The CDR3 has 15 amino acids. In the case of this clone: Its antigen is unidentified.

The sample consisted of PBMCs, taken before pembrolizumab treatment. The sequence was collected from an adult with mismatch repair-deficient cancer. The chain joins TRBV15 to TRBJ1-1; 8 nucleotides agree with TRBD1. CDR3 sequence reads: CATSRPGQGIAEAFF. CDR3 bases: TGTGCCACCAGCAGACCTGGACAGGGAATCGCTGAAGCTTTCTTT.